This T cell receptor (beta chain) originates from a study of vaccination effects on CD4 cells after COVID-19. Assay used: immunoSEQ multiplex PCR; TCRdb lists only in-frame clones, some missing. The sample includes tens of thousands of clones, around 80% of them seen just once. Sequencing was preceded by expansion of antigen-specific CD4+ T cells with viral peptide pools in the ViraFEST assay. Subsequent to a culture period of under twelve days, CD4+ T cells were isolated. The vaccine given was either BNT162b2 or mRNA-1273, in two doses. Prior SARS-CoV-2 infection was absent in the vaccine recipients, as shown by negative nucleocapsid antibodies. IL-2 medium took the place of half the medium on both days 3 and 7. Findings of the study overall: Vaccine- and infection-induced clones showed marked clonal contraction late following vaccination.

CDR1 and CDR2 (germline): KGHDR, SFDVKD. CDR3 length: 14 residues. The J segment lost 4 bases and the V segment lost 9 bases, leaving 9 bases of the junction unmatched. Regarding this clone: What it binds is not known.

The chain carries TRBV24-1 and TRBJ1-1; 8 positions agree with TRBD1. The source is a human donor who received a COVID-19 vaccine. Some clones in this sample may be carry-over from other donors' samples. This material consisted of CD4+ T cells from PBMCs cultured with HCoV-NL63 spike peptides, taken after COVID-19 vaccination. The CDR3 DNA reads TGTGCCACCCCGAATTACACAGGGGGCACTGAAGCTTTCTTT. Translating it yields CATPNYTGGTEAFF.